The clone carrying this T cell receptor (beta chain) counts as medium-sized. The data were produced by immunoSEQ multiplex PCR, yet TCRdb's version contains in-frame clones alone and is incomplete. The sample yields 14,000 or so clones, about two thirds seen once. This specimen belongs to a study of tumor-infiltrating lymphocytes in localized non-small cell lung cancer. CDR1 is MNHEY and CDR2 is SVGAGI in the germline V gene. The CDR3 has 13 amino acids. V lost 4 bases and J lost 7, with 13 bases in between. The rearrangement joins TRBV6-5 to TRBJ2-5, with unresolved D. The TCR comes from a human donor with non-small cell lung cancer. Sequencing was carried out using uninvolved lung tissue not adjacent to the tumor. CDR3: CASSFLGQMTQYF. CDR3 nucleotides: TGTGCCAGCAGTTTTCTAGGGCAAATGACCCAGTACTTC.